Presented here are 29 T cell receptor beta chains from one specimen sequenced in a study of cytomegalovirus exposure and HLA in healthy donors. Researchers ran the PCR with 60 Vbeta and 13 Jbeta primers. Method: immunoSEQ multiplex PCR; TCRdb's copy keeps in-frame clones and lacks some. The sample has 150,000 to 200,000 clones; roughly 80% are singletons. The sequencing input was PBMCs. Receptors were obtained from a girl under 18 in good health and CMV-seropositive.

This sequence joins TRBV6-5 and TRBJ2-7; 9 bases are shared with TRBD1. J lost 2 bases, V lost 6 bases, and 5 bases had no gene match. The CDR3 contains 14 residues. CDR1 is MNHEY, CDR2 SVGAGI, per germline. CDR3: CASRLRDRAYEQYF. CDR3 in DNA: TGTGCCAGCAGGCTCCGGGACAGGGCCTACGAGCAGTACTTC.

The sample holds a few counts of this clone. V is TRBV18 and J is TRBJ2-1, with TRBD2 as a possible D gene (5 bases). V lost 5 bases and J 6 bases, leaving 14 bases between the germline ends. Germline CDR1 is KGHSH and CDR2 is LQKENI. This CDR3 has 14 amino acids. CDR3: CASSSDGLVNEQFF. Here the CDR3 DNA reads TGTGCCAGCTCATCCGACGGACTTGTCAATGAGCAGTTCTTC. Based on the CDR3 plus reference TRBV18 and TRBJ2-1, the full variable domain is NAGVMQNPRHLVRRRGQEARLRCSPMKGHSHVYWYRQLPEEGLKFMVYLQKENIIDESGMPKERFSAEFPKEGPSILRIQQVVRGDSAAYFCASSSDGLVNEQFFGPGTRLTVL.

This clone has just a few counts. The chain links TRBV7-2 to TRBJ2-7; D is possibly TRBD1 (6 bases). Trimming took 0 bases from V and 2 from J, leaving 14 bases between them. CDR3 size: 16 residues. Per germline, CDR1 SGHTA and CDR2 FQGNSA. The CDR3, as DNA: TGTGCCAGCAGCTTAGCGCTGACAGGAGAGGCCTACGAGCAGTACTTC. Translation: CASSLALTGEAYEQYF.

Here the CDR3 reads CASSVGGEGGKLFF. The DNA for the CDR3 is TGTGCCAGCAGTGTTGGCGGCGAGGGAGGAAAACTGTTTTTT. This chain connects TRBV25-1 to TRBJ1-4; D is unclear. The CDR3 is 14 amino acids. Trimming stripped 4 bases from V and 10 bases from J, with 16 bases between. Germline values: CDR1 MGHDK, CDR2 SYGVNS.

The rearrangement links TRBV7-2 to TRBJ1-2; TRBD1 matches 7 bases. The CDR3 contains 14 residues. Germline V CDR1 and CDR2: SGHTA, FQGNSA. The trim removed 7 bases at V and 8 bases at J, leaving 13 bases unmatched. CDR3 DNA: TGTGCCAGCACTTTAGACCTTGGACAGGTCGGCTACACCTTC. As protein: CASTLDLGQVGYTF.

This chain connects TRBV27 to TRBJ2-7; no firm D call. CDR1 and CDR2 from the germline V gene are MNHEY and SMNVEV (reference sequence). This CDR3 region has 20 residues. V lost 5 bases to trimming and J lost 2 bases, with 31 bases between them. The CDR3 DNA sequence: TGTGCCAGCAGTATCACATACTCGATCATCGAGGATCTAGGTCCCTACGAGCAGTACTTC. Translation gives CASSITYSIIEDLGPYEQYF.

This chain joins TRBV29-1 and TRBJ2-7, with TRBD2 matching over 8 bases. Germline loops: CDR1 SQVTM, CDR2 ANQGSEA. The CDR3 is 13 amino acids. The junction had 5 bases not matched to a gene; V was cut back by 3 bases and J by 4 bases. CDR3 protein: CSVETGGLYEQYF. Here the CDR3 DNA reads TGCAGCGTTGAGACGGGGGGGCTGTACGAGCAGTACTTC.

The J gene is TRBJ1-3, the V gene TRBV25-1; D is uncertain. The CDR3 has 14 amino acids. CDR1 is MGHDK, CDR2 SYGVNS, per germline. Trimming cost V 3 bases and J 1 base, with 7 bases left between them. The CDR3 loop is CASSDNGSGNTIYF. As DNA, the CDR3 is TGTGCCAGCAGTGACAACGGGTCTGGAAACACCATATATTTT.

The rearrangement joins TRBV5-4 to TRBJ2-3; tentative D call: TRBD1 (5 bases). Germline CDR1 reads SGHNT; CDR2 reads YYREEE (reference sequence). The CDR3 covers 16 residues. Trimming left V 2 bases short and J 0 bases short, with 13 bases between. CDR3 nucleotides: TGTGCCAGCAGCTTCCAGGGTGGAGCTAGCACAGATACGCAGTATTTT. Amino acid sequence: CASSFQGGASTDTQYF.

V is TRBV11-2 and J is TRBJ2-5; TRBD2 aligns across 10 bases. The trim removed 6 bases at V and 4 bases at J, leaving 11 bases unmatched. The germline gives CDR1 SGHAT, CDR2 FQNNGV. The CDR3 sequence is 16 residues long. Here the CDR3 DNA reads TGTGCCAGCAGATTTATAGCGGGAGGTGGCGGAGAGACCCAGTACTTC. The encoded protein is CASRFIAGGGGETQYF.

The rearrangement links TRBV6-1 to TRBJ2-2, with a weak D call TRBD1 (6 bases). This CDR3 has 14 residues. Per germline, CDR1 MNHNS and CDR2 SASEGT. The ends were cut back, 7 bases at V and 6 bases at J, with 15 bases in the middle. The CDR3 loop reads CASNLQGHAGELFF. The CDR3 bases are TGTGCCAGCAATTTACAGGGCCACGCCGGGGAGCTGTTTTTT.

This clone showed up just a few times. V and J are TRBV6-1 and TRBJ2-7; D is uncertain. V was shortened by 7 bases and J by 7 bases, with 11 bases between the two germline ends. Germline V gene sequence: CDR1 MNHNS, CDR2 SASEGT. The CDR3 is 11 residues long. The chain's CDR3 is CASTLLGEQYF. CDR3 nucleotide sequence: TGTGCCAGCACCCTTCTCGGTGAGCAGTACTTC.

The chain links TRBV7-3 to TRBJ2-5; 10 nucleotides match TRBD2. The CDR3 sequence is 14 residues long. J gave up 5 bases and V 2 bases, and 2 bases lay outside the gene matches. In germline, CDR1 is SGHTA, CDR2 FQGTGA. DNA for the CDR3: TGTGCCAGCAGCTTAGCTAGCGGGAGTGAGACCCAGTACTTC. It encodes CASSLASGSETQYF.

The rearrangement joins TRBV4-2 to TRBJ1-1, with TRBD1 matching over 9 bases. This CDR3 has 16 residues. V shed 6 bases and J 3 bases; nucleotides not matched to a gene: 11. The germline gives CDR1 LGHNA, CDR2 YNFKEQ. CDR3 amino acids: CASSVDRGFEDTEAFF. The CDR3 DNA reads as TGTGCCAGCAGTGTTGACAGGGGGTTTGAGGACACTGAAGCTTTCTTT.

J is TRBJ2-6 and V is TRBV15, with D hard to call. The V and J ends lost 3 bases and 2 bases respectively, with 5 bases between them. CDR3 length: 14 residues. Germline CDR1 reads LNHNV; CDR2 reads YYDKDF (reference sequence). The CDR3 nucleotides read TGTGCCACCAGCAGGGGCCCTGGGGCCAACGTCCTGACTTTC. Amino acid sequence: CATSRGPGANVLTF.

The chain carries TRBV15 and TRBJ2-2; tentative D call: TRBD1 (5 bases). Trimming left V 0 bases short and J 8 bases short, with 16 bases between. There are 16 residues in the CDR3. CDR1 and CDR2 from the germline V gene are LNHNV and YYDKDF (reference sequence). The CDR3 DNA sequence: TGTGCCACCAGCAGAGATATGTTCGGGTCAGGGGGGGAGCTGTTTTTT. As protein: CATSRDMFGSGGELFF.

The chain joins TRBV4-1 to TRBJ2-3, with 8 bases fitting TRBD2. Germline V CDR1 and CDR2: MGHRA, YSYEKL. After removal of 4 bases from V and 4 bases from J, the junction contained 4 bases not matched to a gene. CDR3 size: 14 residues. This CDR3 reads CASSPTGGPDTQYF. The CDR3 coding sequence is TGCGCCAGCAGCCCGACGGGGGGGCCAGATACGCAGTATTTT.

CDR3 protein: CASSQDIARQAGETQYF. In nucleotides, the CDR3 is TGCGCCAGCAGCCAAGATATTGCCCGACAGGCCGGGGAGACCCAGTACTTC. The genes are TRBV4-1 and TRBJ2-5, with D maybe TRBD1 (6 bases). Trimming removed 0 bases from V and 5 bases from J, with 19 bases in between. The CDR3 loop spans 17 amino acids. Per germline, CDR1 MGHRA and CDR2 YSYEKL.

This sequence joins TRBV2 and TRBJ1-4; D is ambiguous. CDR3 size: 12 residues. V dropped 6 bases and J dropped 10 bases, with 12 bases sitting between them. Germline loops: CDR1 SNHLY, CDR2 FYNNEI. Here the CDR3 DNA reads TGTGCCAGCAGCGACGTGAGAGGAAAACTGTTTTTT. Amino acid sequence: CASSDVRGKLFF.

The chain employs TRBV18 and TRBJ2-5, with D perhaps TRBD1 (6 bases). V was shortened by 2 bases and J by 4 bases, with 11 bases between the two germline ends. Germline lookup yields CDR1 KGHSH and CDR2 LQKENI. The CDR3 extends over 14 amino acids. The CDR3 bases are TGTGCCAGCTCACCAATTACAGGGAGAGAGACCCAGTACTTC. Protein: CASSPITGRETQYF.

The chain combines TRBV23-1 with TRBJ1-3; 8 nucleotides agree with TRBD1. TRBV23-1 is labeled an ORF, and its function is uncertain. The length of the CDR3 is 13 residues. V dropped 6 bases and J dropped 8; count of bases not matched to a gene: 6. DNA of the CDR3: TGCGCCAGCAGAAGCAGGGGGCTTGACACCATATATTTT. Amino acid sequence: CASRSRGLDTIYF.

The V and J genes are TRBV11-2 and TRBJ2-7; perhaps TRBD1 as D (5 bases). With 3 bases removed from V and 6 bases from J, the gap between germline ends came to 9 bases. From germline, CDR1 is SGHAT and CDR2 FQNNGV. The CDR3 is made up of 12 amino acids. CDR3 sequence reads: CASSFRQIEQYF. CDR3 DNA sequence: TGTGCCAGCAGCTTCAGACAGATCGAGCAGTACTTC.

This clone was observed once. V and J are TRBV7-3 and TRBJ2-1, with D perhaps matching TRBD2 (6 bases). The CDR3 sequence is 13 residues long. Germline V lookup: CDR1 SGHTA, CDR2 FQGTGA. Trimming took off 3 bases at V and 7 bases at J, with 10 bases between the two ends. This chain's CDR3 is CASSFSGGNEQFF. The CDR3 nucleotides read TGTGCCAGCAGCTTTTCAGGAGGGAATGAGCAGTTCTTC.

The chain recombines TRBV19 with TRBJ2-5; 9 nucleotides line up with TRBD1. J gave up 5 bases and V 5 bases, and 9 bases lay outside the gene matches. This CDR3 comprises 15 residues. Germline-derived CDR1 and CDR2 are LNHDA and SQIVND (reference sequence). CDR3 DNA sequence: TGTGCCAGTAGTGTGGGACAGGGAATGTTGGAGACCCAGTACTTC. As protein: CASSVGQGMLETQYF. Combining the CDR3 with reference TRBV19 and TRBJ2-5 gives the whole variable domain DGGITQSPKYLFRKEGQNVTLSCEQNLNHDAMYWYRQDPGQGLRLIYYSQIVNDFQKGDIAEGYSVSREKKESFPLTVTSAQKNPTAFYLCASSVGQGMLETQYFGPGTRLLVL.

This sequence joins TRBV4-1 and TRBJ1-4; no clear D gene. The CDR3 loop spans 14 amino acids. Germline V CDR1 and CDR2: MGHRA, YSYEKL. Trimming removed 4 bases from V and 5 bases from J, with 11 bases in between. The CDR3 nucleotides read TGCGCCAGCAGCCTACAGCTTTCCAATGAAAAACTGTTTTTT. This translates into CASSLQLSNEKLFF.

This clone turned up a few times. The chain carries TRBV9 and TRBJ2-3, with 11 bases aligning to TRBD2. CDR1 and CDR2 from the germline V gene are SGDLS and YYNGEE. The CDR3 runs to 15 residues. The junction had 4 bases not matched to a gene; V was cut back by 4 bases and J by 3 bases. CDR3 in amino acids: CASSPLAGGTDTQYF. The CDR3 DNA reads TGTGCCAGCAGCCCGCTAGCGGGGGGTACAGATACGCAGTATTTT.

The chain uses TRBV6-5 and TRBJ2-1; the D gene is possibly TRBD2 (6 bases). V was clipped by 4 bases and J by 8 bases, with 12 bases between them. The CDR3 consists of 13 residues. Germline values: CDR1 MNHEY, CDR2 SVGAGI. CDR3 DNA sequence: TGTGCCAGCAGTTCCCCCCCGGGGGATGAGCAGTTCTTC. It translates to CASSSPPGDEQFF.

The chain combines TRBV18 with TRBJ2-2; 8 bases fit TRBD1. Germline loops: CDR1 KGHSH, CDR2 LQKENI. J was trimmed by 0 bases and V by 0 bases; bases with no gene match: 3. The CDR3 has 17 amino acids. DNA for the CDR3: TGTGCCAGCTCACCACCGTTGGGACAGGCGAACACCGGGGAGCTGTTTTTT. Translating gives CASSPPLGQANTGELFF.

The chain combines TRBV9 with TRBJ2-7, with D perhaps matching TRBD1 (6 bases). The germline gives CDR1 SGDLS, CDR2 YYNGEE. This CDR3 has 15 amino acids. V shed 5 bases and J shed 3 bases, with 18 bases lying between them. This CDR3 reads CASSQLPGQVYEQYF. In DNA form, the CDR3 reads TGTGCCAGCAGTCAACTCCCGGGACAAGTCTACGAGCAGTACTTC.